These 27 T cell receptor beta chains originate from one sample sequenced in a study of cytomegalovirus exposure and HLA in healthy donors. The primer mix had 60 Vbeta and 13 Jbeta primers. This table comes from immunoSEQ multiplex PCR, and its TCRdb copy is limited to in-frame clones, with some not included. The repertoire holds 150,000 to 200,000 clones, with 80% as singletons. The sequenced material came from PBMCs. The receptor source for this set is a girl under 18 in good health and CMV-seropositive.

The gene calls are TRBV18 and TRBJ2-7; D may be TRBD2 (5 bases). Germline V gene sequence: CDR1 KGHSH, CDR2 LQKENI. This CDR3 region has 13 residues. Trimming left V 3 bases short and J 1 base short, with 7 bases between. The CDR3 is CASSPLASYEQYF. Here the CDR3 DNA reads TGTGCCAGCTCACCCCTAGCATCCTACGAGCAGTACTTC.

CDR3 sequence: CAWSVRLAGGTEQFF. In DNA, the CDR3 is TGTGCCTGGAGTGTACGTCTAGCGGGAGGCACTGAGCAGTTCTTC. The chain uses TRBV30 and TRBJ2-1; TRBD2 matches at 11 bases. V lost 0 bases and J lost 9; bases outside the gene matches: 7. The CDR3 consists of 15 residues. Germline V lookup: CDR1 GTSNPN, CDR2 SVGIG (reference sequence).

This clone occurred once. This chain joins TRBV18 and TRBJ1-3; D remains ambiguous. The CDR3 length is 12 residues. Germline loops: CDR1 KGHSH, CDR2 LQKENI. V shed 2 bases and J shed 15 bases, with 14 bases lying between them. The CDR3 is CASSPYSREQYF. The CDR3 bases are TGTGCCAGCTCACCATATAGCCGAGAGCAATATTTT. The complete variable domain, with remaining parts taken from reference TRBV18 and TRBJ1-3, reads NAGVMQNPRHLVRRRGQEARLRCSPMKGHSHVYWYRQLPEEGLKFMVYLQKENIIDESGMPKERFSAEFPKEGPSILRIQQVVRGDSAAYFCASSPYSREQYFGEGSWLTVV.

This chain links TRBV7-9 with TRBJ1-2, with 9 bases matching TRBD1. Per the germline V gene, CDR1 is SEHNR and CDR2 is FQNEAQ (reference sequence). This CDR3 has 15 residues. After removal of 1 base from V and 4 bases from J, the junction contained 4 bases not matched to a gene. This CDR3 reads CASSLGEQGAYGYTF. CDR3 nucleotide sequence: TGTGCCAGCAGCTTAGGGGAACAGGGGGCCTATGGCTACACCTTC.

This chain joins TRBV30 and TRBJ2-1, with 8 bases fitting TRBD2. V shed 1 base, J shed 3 bases, and the junction held 5 bases outside the gene matches. The germline V gene has CDR1 GTSNPN and CDR2 SVGIG (reference sequence). The CDR3 loop spans 15 amino acids. The CDR3 spells CAWSAWREVYNEQFF. In DNA form, the CDR3 reads TGTGCCTGGAGTGCGTGGCGGGAGGTCTACAATGAGCAGTTCTTC.

The genes are TRBV30 and TRBJ1-1, with D possibly matching TRBD1 (6 bases). Germline-derived CDR1 and CDR2 are GTSNPN and SVGIG (reference sequence). The CDR3 length is 13 residues. With 5 bases removed from V and 1 base from J, the gap between germline ends came to 11 bases. The CDR3: CAWDPGQNTEAFF. CDR3 nucleotides: TGTGCCTGGGACCCGGGACAGAACACTGAAGCTTTCTTT. Supplemented by reference TRBV30 and TRBJ1-1, the full variable domain reads SQTIHQWPATLVQPVGSPLSLECTVEGTSNPNLYWYRQAAGRGLQLLFYSVGIGQISSEVPQNLSASRPQDRQFILSSKKLLLSDSGFYLCAWDPGQNTEAFFGQGTRLTVV.

This chain connects TRBV29-1 to TRBJ2-5, with D perhaps TRBD1 (6 bases). Germline loops: CDR1 SQVTM, CDR2 ANQGSEA. The CDR3 totals 11 residues. Trimming left V 5 bases short and J 9 bases short, with 13 bases between. CDR3 bases: TGCAGCGTTTTACAGGGTTGGTCCCAGTACTTC. This gives the protein CSVLQGWSQYF.

J is TRBJ2-1 and V is TRBV4-3, with TRBD2 matching 10 bases. The ends lost 3 bases at V and 6 bases at J; junction bases unmatched: 8. The CDR3 covers 16 residues. Germline CDR1 LGHNA, CDR2 YSLEER. The CDR3 nucleotides read TGCGCCAGCAGCCACTCGCTAGCGGGAGCTCTCAATGAGCAGTTCTTC. Its translation is CASSHSLAGALNEQFF.

This clone was seen only a few times. The chain employs TRBV5-1 and TRBJ1-3, with a weak D call TRBD1 (6 bases). V was pared by 4 bases and J by 1 base, with 12 bases between. The CDR3 runs 15 residues. Germline lookup yields CDR1 SGHRS and CDR2 YFSETQ. CDR3 residues: CASSRQAGSGNTIYF. The CDR3 DNA sequence: TGCGCCAGCAGCCGACAGGCTGGGTCTGGAAACACCATATATTTT. Full variable domain (missing parts from reference TRBV5-1 and TRBJ1-3): KAGVTQTPRYLIKTRGQQVTLSCSPISGHRSVSWYQQTPGQGLQFLFEYFSETQRNKGNFPGRFSGRQFSNSRSEMNVSTLELGDSALYLCASSRQAGSGNTIYFGEGSWLTVV.

CDR3 DNA: TGTGCCAGCAGCGGGAGTATCGCAGATACGCAGTATTTT. Its protein product is CASSGSIADTQYF. The chain joins TRBV10-3 to TRBJ2-3; 8 bases match TRBD2. V gave up 10 bases and J gave up 4 bases; unmatched junction bases: 7. CDR3 size: 13 residues. Germline CDR1 is ENHRY and CDR2 is SYGVKD.

The chain recombines TRBV7-6 with TRBJ2-7; tentative D call: TRBD2 (6 bases). The CDR3 covers 13 residues. The germline V gene encodes CDR1 SGHVS and CDR2 FNYEAQ. V lost 5 bases and J lost 5, with 13 bases in between. CDR3 DNA: TGTGCCAGCAGCCGCGCCGGGAGAGACGAGCAGTACTTC. Its translation is CASSRAGRDEQYF. The variable domain in full, completed from reference TRBV7-6 and TRBJ2-7, reads GAGVSQSPRYKVTKRGQDVALRCDPISGHVSLYWYRQALGQGPEFLTYFNYEAQQDKSGLPNDRFSAERPEGSISTLTIQRTEQRDSAMYRCASSRAGRDEQYFGPGTRLTVT.

The V call is TRBV5-1, the J call TRBJ2-3; TRBD2 agrees at 7 bases. Germline V gene data show CDR1 as SGHRS and CDR2 as YFSETQ. The trim removed 3 bases at V and 0 bases at J, leaving 7 bases unmatched. The length of the CDR3 is 16 residues. CDR3 sequence: CASSYGLDVSTDTQYF. For the CDR3, the DNA is TGCGCCAGCAGCTATGGACTAGATGTGAGCACAGATACGCAGTATTTT.

The J gene is TRBJ2-4, the V gene TRBV2; 7 positions match TRBD1. Per germline, CDR1 SNHLY and CDR2 FYNNEI. The CDR3 is 15 residues long. Losses at the gene ends were 7 bases for V and 1 base for J; bases not matched to a gene: 7. CDR3 DNA sequence: TGTGCCAGCACCGGGGACAGTAAGGCCAAAAACATTCAGTACTTC. This gives the protein CASTGDSKAKNIQYF.

The chain is built from TRBV7-9 and TRBJ2-7, with 9 bases identical to TRBD2. The CDR3 has 16 residues. V gave up 7 bases and J gave up 3 bases; unmatched junction bases: 13. Germline V gene lookup returns CDR1 SEHNR and CDR2 FQNEAQ (reference sequence). CDR3 DNA: TGTGCCAGCACCCATAGAGCGGGAGGCAGGTACTACGAGCAGTACTTC. Amino acids: CASTHRAGGRYYEQYF.

V usage is TRBV7-3 and J usage is TRBJ1-1, with 7 nucleotides matching TRBD1. CDR1 and CDR2 (germline): SGHTA, FQGTGA. CDR3 length: 14 residues. The V gene end was trimmed by 4 bases and the J gene end by 3 bases; junction bases not matched to a gene: 5. DNA for the CDR3: TGTGCCAGCAGCTCGTACAGGGGCGACACTGAAGCTTTCTTT. It codes for CASSSYRGDTEAFF.

The CDR3 protein is CASSPLTGSDYGYTF. The CDR3 DNA sequence: TGTGCCAGCAGCCCTCTAACAGGGAGCGACTATGGCTACACCTTC. V and J are TRBV7-7 and TRBJ1-2; D is perhaps TRBD1 (6 bases). Trimming took 5 bases from V and 3 from J, leaving 16 bases between them. The CDR3 runs 15 residues. CDR1 is SSHAT and CDR2 is FNYEAQ in the germline V gene (reference sequence).

This chain links TRBV6-5 with TRBJ2-1; tentative D call: TRBD1 (5 bases). Trimming cost V 2 bases and J 12 bases, with 14 bases left between them. Germline CDR1 and CDR2: MNHEY and SVGAGI. The CDR3 runs 13 residues. The DNA for the CDR3 is TGTGCCAGCAGTTACGGGCAGGGAAGAGGGCAGTTCTTC. Its translation: CASSYGQGRGQFF.

This chain uses TRBV7-2 with TRBJ2-5; maybe TRBD2 (6 bases). V lost 8 bases and J 5 bases, leaving 12 bases between the germline ends. The CDR3 is 12 residues long. The germline V gene encodes CDR1 SGHTA and CDR2 FQGNSA. In nucleotides, the CDR3 is TGTGCCAGCGGGCGGGAATTGGAGACCCAGTACTTC. Translating it yields CASGRELETQYF.

The genes are TRBV29-1 and TRBJ2-7; D may be TRBD1 (5 bases). The CDR3 is made up of 12 amino acids. Between the trimmed V and J ends, which lost 5 bases and 3 bases, there was a span of 11 bases. Per germline, CDR1 SQVTM and CDR2 ANQGSEA. The CDR3 spells CSVRRQNYEQYF. The CDR3, as DNA: TGCAGCGTTAGACGACAGAACTACGAGCAGTACTTC.

This chain links TRBV30 with TRBJ2-7; a weak D match, TRBD2 (5 bases). Germline V gene sequence: CDR1 GTSNPN, CDR2 SVGIG (reference sequence). The CDR3 is 14 residues long. Between the trimmed V and J ends, which lost 0 bases and 5 bases, there was a span of 14 bases. The CDR3 nucleotides read TGTGCCTGGAGTGTACGAGGGCGCGTTCACGAGCAGTACTTC. This sequence encodes CAWSVRGRVHEQYF.

This clone was seen only once. J is TRBJ2-3 and V is TRBV5-4, with D perhaps TRBD2 (5 bases). This CDR3 has 15 residues. V was clipped by 3 bases and J by 0 bases, with 11 bases between them. CDR1 and CDR2 (germline): SGHNT, YYREEE (reference sequence). Here the CDR3 reads CASSSQAASTDTQYF. CDR3 DNA: TGTGCCAGCAGCTCCCAAGCGGCTAGCACAGATACGCAGTATTTT. Together with reference TRBV5-4 and TRBJ2-3, the CDR3 gives the full variable domain: ETGVTQSPTHLIKTRGQQVTLRCSSQSGHNTVSWYQQALGQGPQFIFQYYREEENGRGNFPPRFSGLQFPNYSSELNVNALELDDSALYLCASSSQAASTDTQYFGPGTRLTVL.

The chain has TRBV7-3 and TRBJ1-2; tentatively, D is TRBD1 (6 bases). Trimming removed 5 bases from V and 8 bases from J, with 24 bases in between. The germline CDR1 and CDR2 sequences are SGHTA and FQGTGA. This CDR3 has 16 amino acids. The CDR3 loop is CASSRTAQGRATGYTF. CDR3 bases: TGTGCCAGCAGCCGGACCGCACAGGGAAGAGCTACGGGCTACACCTTC.

The chain employs TRBV9 and TRBJ2-1; D is unclear. V gave up 6 bases and J gave up 2 bases, with 15 bases separating them. The CDR3 consists of 15 residues. Germline assignment: CDR1 SGDLS and CDR2 YYNGEE. The CDR3 DNA reads as TGTGCCAGCACCCCCTCGAGGATCGCCTACAATGAGCAGTTCTTC. It encodes CASTPSRIAYNEQFF.

V gene TRBV18 combines with J gene TRBJ2-2; TRBD2 agrees at 13 bases. From germline, CDR1 is KGHSH and CDR2 LQKENI. Trimming at V came to 4 bases and at J to 1 base, leaving 3 bases not matched to a gene. The CDR3 is 17 residues long. In nucleotides, the CDR3 is TGTGCCAGCTCACTCTGGACTAGCGGGGGGAACACCGGGGAGCTGTTTTTT. Translated, it gives CASSLWTSGGNTGELFF.

The V gene is TRBV5-1, the J gene TRBJ1-1; no firm D call. Trimming removed 0 bases at V and 3 bases at J, with 15 bases between. The CDR3 is made up of 16 amino acids. Looked up from germline, CDR1 is SGHRS and CDR2 is YFSETQ. CDR3 region: CASSLAGGVRDTEAFF. Written as DNA, the CDR3 is TGCGCCAGCAGCTTGGCCGGCGGGGTAAGGGACACTGAAGCTTTCTTT.

In DNA, the CDR3 is TGTGCCAGCAGTTTGAGAGCGGGACCCTACGAGCAGTACTTC. This translates into CASSLRAGPYEQYF. This chain connects TRBV6-1 to TRBJ2-7; 7 positions agree with TRBD2. This CDR3 has 14 amino acids. Germline V gene data show CDR1 as MNHNS and CDR2 as SASEGT. V gave up 5 bases and J gave up 2 bases; unmatched junction bases: 6.

The rearrangement joins TRBV7-9 to TRBJ2-5; D is perhaps TRBD1 (6 bases). The CDR3 is made up of 13 amino acids. V lost 4 bases to trimming and J lost 5 bases, with 11 bases between them. The germline CDR1 and CDR2 sequences are SEHNR and FQNEAQ (reference sequence). DNA for the CDR3: TGTGCCAGCAGCTCGACAGGAAAGGAGACCCAGTACTTC. As protein: CASSSTGKETQYF.